The 17 T cell receptor beta chains presented below share a single source sample, sequenced in a study of post-analysis software for immune sequencing data (dated by TCRdb to about 2015). The library was generated by PCR. TCRdb shows the sequencer as Illumina HiSeq 2500. To reduce PCR and sequencing biases, unique molecular identifiers were incorporated into the TCR beta cDNA libraries. TCRdb handled the public reads itself, with Q25 trimming in fastp and clone calling in MiXCR, and kept productive beta chains. Every distinct CDR3 protein forms one entry, paired with its most common genes and DNA. Present in this sample are more than 450,000 distinct CDR3 sequences, 34% of which were seen just once. The top ten clones comprise 4.5% to 7.5% of the sample. These TCRs' antigens remain unknown. What the authors observed across the whole study: A handful of TRBV segments, including TRBV5-6, TRBV5-1 and TRBV20-1, were significantly more frequent in patients than controls.

The sample consisted of blood. The receptors derive from a girl younger than 18 with multiple sclerosis.

The chain is built from TRBV6-5 and TRBJ1-4; tentative D call: TRBD1 (6 bases). The CDR3 runs to 19 residues. Germline V lookup: CDR1 MNHEY, CDR2 SVGAGI. V shed 2 bases and J shed 3 bases, with 22 bases lying between them. CDR3 bases: TGTGCCAGCAGTTACGGTGGGCAGGGGCCGTCCTTATCTAATGAAAAACTGTTTTTT. It is translated as CASSYGGQGPSLSNEKLFF.

The V call is TRBV7-2, the J call TRBJ2-7, with 7 bases that match TRBD2. CDR1 and CDR2 (germline): SGHTA, FQGNSA. The CDR3 runs 14 residues. The junction had 10 bases not matched to a gene; V was cut back by 5 bases and J by 6 bases. The CDR3 nucleotides are TGTGCCAGCAGCCAAGGACTAGGATTGGGCGAGCAGTACTTC. It codes for CASSQGLGLGEQYF.

The chain recombines TRBV7-9 with TRBJ1-1, with D possibly being TRBD1 (6 bases). Germline CDR1 SEHNR, CDR2 FQNEAQ (reference sequence). CDR3 length: 17 residues. Trimming removed 6 bases at V and 1 base at J, with 21 bases between. CDR3 amino acids: CASSHVPGVLTNTEAFF. In DNA, the CDR3 is TGTGCCAGCAGTCACGTTCCAGGGGTATTAACGAACACTGAAGCTTTCTTT.

The chain couples TRBV20-1 to TRBJ1-1; TRBD1 matches 8 bases. V lost 2 bases, J lost 5 bases, and 1 base stayed unmatched. The CDR3 is 12 amino acids. Germline assignment: CDR1 DFQATT and CDR2 SNEGSKA (reference sequence). DNA of the CDR3: TGCAGTGCTAGAACAGGGGGGACTGAAGCTTTCTTT. This encodes CSARTGGTEAFF.

The gene calls are TRBV5-6 and TRBJ2-3, with a tentative D call TRBD1 (6 bases). The germline V gene has CDR1 SGHDT and CDR2 YYEEEE. This CDR3 is 16 amino acids long. V lost 3 bases to trimming and J lost 0 bases, with 14 bases between them. The CDR3 nucleotides are TGTGCCAGCAGCTCTTGGAGGACAGCGAGCACAGATACGCAGTATTTT. Protein sequence: CASSSWRTASTDTQYF.

In regard to this clonotype: At one end, the junction sequence differs from germline, possibly due to a read error. CDR3: CVSSRRQYNEQFF. DNA of the CDR3: TGTGTCAGCAGCCGTAGACAGTACAATGAGCAGTTCTTC. The chain employs TRBV12-3 or TRBV12-4 and TRBJ2-1; TRBD1 is a possible D gene (5 bases). This CDR3 is built from 13 residues.

This clonotype occurred many times. This chain joins TRBV29-1 and TRBJ1-2; maybe TRBD1 (5 bases). CDR1 and CDR2 (germline): SQVTM, ANQGSEA. With 1 base removed from V and 10 bases from J, the gap between germline ends came to 10 bases. The CDR3 length is 11 residues. CDR3 sequence: CSVEAGLSYTF. The DNA of the CDR3 is TGCAGCGTTGAAGCGGGACTCTCCTACACCTTC.

This clonotype was found a few times. The rearrangement links TRBV6-1 to TRBJ2-7, with 7 bases fitting TRBD1. J gave up 3 bases and V 8 bases, and 7 bases lay outside the gene matches. Germline values: CDR1 MNHNS, CDR2 SASEGT. There are 13 residues in the CDR3. The CDR3 DNA is TGTGCCAGCTATGGGACAGAAAGCTACGAGCAGTACTTC. It is translated as CASYGTESYEQYF.

The chain carries TRBV13 and TRBJ2-3; D is ambiguous. Trimming stripped 4 bases from V and 6 bases from J, with 17 bases between. Germline CDR1 and CDR2: PRHDT and FYEKMQ (reference sequence). The CDR3 totals 15 residues. The CDR3 DNA is TGTGCCAGCAGCTCTAGGATCTTACTGGGGGATACGCAGTATTTT. Its protein is CASSSRILLGDTQYF.

This sequence joins TRBV5-6 and TRBJ1-4, with TRBD1 matching 8 bases. The germline V gene encodes CDR1 SGHDT and CDR2 YYEEEE. The V segment lost 6 bases and the J segment 8 bases; nucleotides outside the gene matches: 9. The CDR3 loop spans 14 amino acids. The DNA for the CDR3 is TGTGCCAGCACGGATATAGGGACAGGCGAAAAACTGTTTTTT. Its protein is CASTDIGTGEKLFF. Supplemented by reference TRBV5-6 and TRBJ1-4, the full variable domain reads DAGVTQSPTHLIKTRGQQVTLRCSPKSGHDTVSWYQQALGQGPQFIFQYYEEEERQRGNFPDRFSGHQFPNYSSELNVNALLLGDSALYLCASTDIGTGEKLFFGSGTQLSVL.

The chain is built from TRBV12-3 or TRBV12-4 and TRBJ1-1, with D tentatively TRBD1 (5 bases). There are 12 residues in the CDR3. V lost 5 bases and J 5 bases, leaving 9 bases between the germline ends. The CDR3 DNA sequence: TGTGCCAGCAGTGCGGGACGGACTGAAGCTTTCTTT. It encodes CASSAGRTEAFF.

This rearrangement joins TRBV15 to TRBJ1-4; D remains ambiguous. The CDR3 is made up of 14 amino acids. V lost 9 bases and J lost 4, with 15 bases in between. CDR1 LNHNV and CDR2 YYDKDF come from the germline V gene (reference sequence). CDR3 coding DNA: TGTGCCACAGGAGAATCGGGCCATAATGAAAAACTGTTTTTT. Translated: CATGESGHNEKLFF.

CDR3 amino acids: CASQGLQETQYF. CDR3 coding DNA: TGTGCCAGCCAGGGGCTCCAAGAGACCCAGTACTTC. The V and J genes are TRBV19 and TRBJ2-5, with a possible D match to TRBD1 (6 bases). CDR3 length: 12 residues. Germline V gene lookup returns CDR1 LNHDA and CDR2 SQIVND (reference sequence). V was pared by 9 bases and J by 1 base, with 9 bases between.

This clonotype has a handful of counts. The chain links TRBV6-5 to TRBJ2-3, with D possibly being TRBD2 (6 bases). The V end lost 2 bases, the J end lost 1 base, and 16 bases lay between the germline ends. The CDR3 is 17 residues long. Germline V gene lookup returns CDR1 MNHEY and CDR2 SVGAGI. CDR3 in amino acids: CASSYRAAGLRTDTQYF. The DNA for the CDR3 is TGTGCCAGCAGTTACCGGGCGGCGGGACTGCGCACAGATACGCAGTATTTT.

V usage is TRBV4-1 and J usage is TRBJ1-5; 7 nucleotides match TRBD1. With V trimmed by 4 bases and J by 5 bases, 14 bases remained unmatched. This CDR3 has 17 amino acids. Germline V CDR1 and CDR2: MGHRA, YSYEKL. CDR3: CASSLQGGRVNDQPQHF. DNA of the CDR3: TGCGCCAGCAGCCTCCAGGGGGGACGGGTAAATGATCAGCCCCAGCATTTT.

Of note for this clonotype: This CDR3 is missing its conserved last phenylalanine or tryptophan, likely due to a read error. DNA for the CDR3: TGCGCCAGCAGCTTGGACGGTGCCGGGGAGCTGTTTTAT. Translated, it gives CASSLDGAGELFY. The chain uses TRBV5-1 and TRBJ2-2; D gene uncertain. The CDR3 spans 13 residues. Germline V gives CDR1 SGHRS, CDR2 YFSETQ. Trimming removed 0 bases at V and 6 bases at J, with 6 bases between.

There are many counts of this clonotype. This rearrangement joins TRBV10-2 to TRBJ2-7, with 10 positions matching TRBD2. Per germline, CDR1 WSHSY and CDR2 SAAADI. The CDR3 is 14 residues long. Germline trimming cut 6 bases from V and 2 bases from J; bases unmatched to any gene: 4. CDR3 protein: CASRKLAGPYEQYF. CDR3 sequence (DNA): TGCGCCAGCAGAAAACTAGCGGGGCCCTACGAGCAGTACTTC.